This is a list of T cell receptor beta chains from one sample in a study of T cell clonotyping in hematopoietic cell transplantation. Repertoires were generated with immunoSEQ multiplex PCR, while TCRdb's copy carries only in-frame clones and drops some. The sample has some 9,700 clones; 95% to 97% are singletons. The starting material was peripheral blood mononuclear cells, obtained 100 days after allogeneic stem cell transplant. The source of these receptors is a male patient between 60 and 69 years old who had an allogeneic stem cell transplant from a related donor, so the T cells may come from the graft donor. Some clones in this sample may be carry-over from other donors' samples. CDR3s include the opening cysteine and the closing phenylalanine or tryptophan. D genes are given only for firm matches. The size entry is marked missing in some rows and otherwise reads once, few, many or a size class.

>TRBJ2-6|.|.|TRBV30
TGTGCCTGGAGTGGTATTGGGGCCAACGTCCTGACTTTC
CAWSGIGANVLTF
>TRBJ2-1|.|.|TRBV11-3
TGTGCCAGCAGTTCGGACGGGCCCTACAATGAGCAGTTCTTC
CASSSDGPYNEQFF
>TRBJ1-1|.|.|TRBV19
TGTGCCACCTATGAAGGGGGACAAGCTTTCTTT
CATYEGGQAFF
>TRBJ2-5|.|TRBD1|TRBV29-1
TGCAGCGTTGAACACAGGGGCCAAGAGACCCAGTACTTC
CSVEHRGQETQYF
>TRBJ2-1|.|TRBD1|TRBV9
TGTGCCAGCACCTTCACCACAGGGGCCCAGGAGCAGTTCTTC
CASTFTTGAQEQFF
>TRBJ2-2|.|.|TRBV11-1
TGTGCCAGCAGCCCGGAGTCCTGGGGGGAGCTGTTTTTT
CASSPESWGELFF
>TRBJ2-3|.|TRBD1|TRBV2
TGTGCCAGCAGAGATACAGGGGTTTCAGATACGCAGTATTTT
CASRDTGVSDTQYF
>TRBJ2-7|.|.|TRBV11-3
TGTGCCAGCAGGTTCGGGCCGGAGACCTACGAGCAGTACTTC
CASRFGPETYEQYF
>TRBJ2-7|.|.|TRBV6-1
TGTGTCAGCTCCTGGGACACCTACGAGCAGTACTTC
CVSSWDTYEQYF
>TRBJ2-3|once|TRBD2|TRBV29-1
TGCAGCGTGCACCCAATCTCCGGGGGGTTGGATACGCAGTATTTT
CSVHPISGGLDTQYF
>TRBJ1-5|.|.|TRBV6-1
TGTGCCAGCAGAACCCCCCGGGGTGGCAATCAGCCCCAGCATTTT
CASRTPRGGNQPQHF
>TRBJ2-2|.|.|TRBV27
TGTGCCAGCAGCACCAGACTAGTCCGGGACCCCGGGGAGCTGTTTTTT
CASSTRLVRDPGELFF
>TRBJ2-7|.|TRBD1|TRBV7-2
TGTGCCAGCAACAGGGACAGACGGTCCTACGAGCAGTACTTC
CASNRDRRSYEQYF
>TRBJ2-7|.|TRBD2|TRBV13
TGTGCCAGCAGCTTTGATCGCGGGGGGGCTAGAGAGCAGTACTTC
CASSFDRGGAREQYF
>TRBJ2-7|.|.|TRBV28
TGTGCCAGCACCGGCGGAGCCTACGAGCAGTACTTC
CASTGGAYEQYF
>TRBJ2-7|.|.|TRBV6-5
TGTGCCAGCAGACGGGATCCCTACGAGCAGTACTTC
CASRRDPYEQYF
>TRBJ1-2|once|.|TRBV7-3
TGTGCCAGCAGCTTAGCGGGCGTGGATGGCTACACCTTC
CASSLAGVDGYTF
>TRBJ1-2|.|TRBD1|TRBV28
TGTGCCAGCAACCTCCGGGACAGGGATGGCTACACCTTC
CASNLRDRDGYTF
>TRBJ1-3|.|.|TRBV7-7
TGTGCCAGCAGCTTGGGGAAGGGAAACACCATATATTTT
CASSLGKGNTIYF
>TRBJ2-1|once|.|TRBV28
TGTGCCAGCCACAGGGAGGGCAATGAGCAGTTCTTC
CASHREGNEQFF
>TRBJ1-2|.|.|TRBV19
TGTGCCAGTAGCGGCTCCGGCGGGGCGCGTAGCTATGGCTACACCTTC
CASSGSGGARSYGYTF
>TRBJ1-1|.|TRBD1|TRBV5-3
TGTGCCAGAAGCTTGGAGCGAACCGGGACAGGGGAGGACACTGAAGCTTTCTTT
CARSLERTGTGEDTEAFF
>TRBJ2-3|.|.|TRBV28
TGTGCCAGCGACGGGACTCGCACCACAGATACGCAGTATTTT
CASDGTRTTDTQYF
>TRBJ1-1|.|.|TRBV27
TGTGCCAGCAGTTTACAGGGTCGCACTGAAGCTTTCTTT
CASSLQGRTEAFF
>TRBJ1-2|.|.|TRBV29-1
TGCAGCGTTACCTCCCCTCAGGGAAACTATGGCTACACCTTC
CSVTSPQGNYGYTF
>TRBJ1-5|.|TRBD1|TRBV28
TGTGCCAGCAGCGAACCTACGACAGGGCAACAGCCCCAGCATTTT
CASSEPTTGQQPQHF
>TRBJ2-3|.|.|TRBV7-3
TGTGCCAGCAGCCAGCTCACAGATACGCAGTATTTT
CASSQLTDTQYF
>TRBJ1-5|.|.|TRBV30
TGTGCCTGGAGTGAACAATCACCTAGCAATCAGCCCCAGCATTTT
CAWSEQSPSNQPQHF
>TRBJ2-3|.|TRBD1|TRBV5-1
TGCGCCAGCAGCTTGTTGGATTTCCGAGGGGGCGGTAAAACAGATACGCAGTATTTT
CASSLLDFRGGGKTDTQYF
>TRBJ2-7|.|.|TRBV9
TGTGCCAGCAGCGTAGGTGCGGGGACCTCCTACGAGCAGTACTTC
CASSVGAGTSYEQYF
>TRBJ2-5|.|.|TRBV5-6
TGTGCCAGCAGCACCCTAGAGACCCAGTACTTC
CASSTLETQYF
>TRBJ2-7|.|.|TRBV2
TGTGCCAGCAGTGAGGGCTACGAGCAGTACTTC
CASSEGYEQYF
>TRBJ1-5|.|TRBD1|TRBV6-5
TGTGCCAGCAGGACAACAGGGGGTAATCAGCCCCAGCATTTT
CASRTTGGNQPQHF
>TRBJ1-4|.|TRBD1|TRBV29-1
TGCAGCGTGGCCGGGACAGGTGTCGAAACTAATGAAAAACTGTTTTTT
CSVAGTGVETNEKLFF